This TCR beta chain was captured in a study of cytomegalovirus exposure and HLA in healthy donors. Comments on this clone: Antigen unknown.

The CDR3 consists of 15 residues. Germline loops: CDR1 MDHEN, CDR2 SYDVKM. V lost 3 bases, J lost 10 bases, and 18 bases lay in between. Study-wide findings and caveats: Researchers catalogued around 150 TCR beta chains as cytomegalovirus-associated. An analysis was carried out at a later point. It showed that HLA-associated TCR beta chains were more clonally expanded than equally common non-associated chains. Association with HLA alleles at 0.05 false discovery rate was found for roughly 17,000 TCR beta sequences in a later analysis.

Primers included in the PCR were 60 Vbeta and 13 Jbeta primers. Source study methods: Unique TCR beta chains numbered about 72 million in a later analysis, with about 9.9 million shared. Profiled with immunoSEQ multiplex PCR; TCRdb holds only in-frame clones, not every one. From that table come the V and J calls and clone size; the DNA was used to work out D and trimming. The sample shows roughly 33,000 clones, 80% of them seen only once. This chain connects TRBV28 to TRBJ1-4; D gene unclear. The TCR was taken from a male donor in good health and CMV-seronegative. Sequences were obtained from PBMCs. CDR3 DNA sequence: TGTGCCAGCAGTTTCCAGGACTCCCGCGGGAGAAAACTGTTTTTT. Amino acids: CASSFQDSRGRKLFF.